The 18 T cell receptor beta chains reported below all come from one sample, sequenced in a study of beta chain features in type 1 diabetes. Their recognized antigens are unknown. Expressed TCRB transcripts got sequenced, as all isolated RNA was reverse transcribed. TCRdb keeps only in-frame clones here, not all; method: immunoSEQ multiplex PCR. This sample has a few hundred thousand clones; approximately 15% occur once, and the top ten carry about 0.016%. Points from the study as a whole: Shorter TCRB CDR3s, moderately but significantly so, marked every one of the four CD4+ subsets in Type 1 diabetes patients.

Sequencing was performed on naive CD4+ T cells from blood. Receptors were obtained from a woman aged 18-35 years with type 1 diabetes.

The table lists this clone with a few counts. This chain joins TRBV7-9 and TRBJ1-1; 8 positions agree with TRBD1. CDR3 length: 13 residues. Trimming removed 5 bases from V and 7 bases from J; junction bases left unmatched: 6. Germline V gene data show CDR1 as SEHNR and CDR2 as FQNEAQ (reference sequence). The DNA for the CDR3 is TGTGCCAGCAGCCTCGGTGGGACAGGTGAAGCTTTCTTT. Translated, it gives CASSLGGTGEAFF. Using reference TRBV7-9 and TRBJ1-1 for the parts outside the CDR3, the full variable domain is DTGVSQNPRHKITKRGQNVTFRCDPISEHNRLYWYRQTLGQGPEFLTYFQNEAQLEKSRLLSDRFSAERPKGSFSTLEIQRTEQGDSAMYLCASSLGGTGEAFFGQGTRLTVV.

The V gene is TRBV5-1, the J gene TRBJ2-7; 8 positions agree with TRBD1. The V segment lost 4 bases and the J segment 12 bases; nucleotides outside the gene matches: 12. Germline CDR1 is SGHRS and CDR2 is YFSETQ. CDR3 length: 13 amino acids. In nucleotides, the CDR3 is TGCGCCAGCAGCCCCGAAGGGACAGGTCAGATGTACGTC. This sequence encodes CASSPEGTGQMYV.

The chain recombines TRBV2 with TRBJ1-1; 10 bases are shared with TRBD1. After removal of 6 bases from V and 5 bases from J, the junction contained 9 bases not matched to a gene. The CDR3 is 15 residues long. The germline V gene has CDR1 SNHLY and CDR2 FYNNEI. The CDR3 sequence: CASRESTGGGTEAFF. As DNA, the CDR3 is TGTGCCAGCAGAGAATCGACAGGGGGCGGAACTGAAGCTTTCTTT. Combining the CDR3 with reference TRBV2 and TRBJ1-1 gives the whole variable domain EPEVTQTPSHQVTQMGQEVILRCVPISNHLYFYWYRQILGQKVEFLVSFYNNEISEKSEIFDDQFSVERPDGSNFTLKIRSTKLEDSAMYFCASRESTGGGTEAFFGQGTRLTVV.

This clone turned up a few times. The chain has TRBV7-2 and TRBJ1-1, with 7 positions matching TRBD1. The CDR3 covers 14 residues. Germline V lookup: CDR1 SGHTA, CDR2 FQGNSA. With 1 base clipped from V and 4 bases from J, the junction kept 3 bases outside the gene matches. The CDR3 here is CASSLVSGGTEAFF. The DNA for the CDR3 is TGTGCCAGCAGCTTAGTTTCAGGGGGCACTGAAGCTTTCTTT.

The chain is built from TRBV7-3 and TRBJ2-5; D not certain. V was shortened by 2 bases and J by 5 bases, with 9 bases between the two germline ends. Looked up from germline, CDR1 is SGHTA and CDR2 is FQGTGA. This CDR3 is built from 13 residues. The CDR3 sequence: CASSLAAEETQYF. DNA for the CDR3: TGTGCCAGCAGCTTAGCGGCCGAGGAGACCCAGTACTTC.

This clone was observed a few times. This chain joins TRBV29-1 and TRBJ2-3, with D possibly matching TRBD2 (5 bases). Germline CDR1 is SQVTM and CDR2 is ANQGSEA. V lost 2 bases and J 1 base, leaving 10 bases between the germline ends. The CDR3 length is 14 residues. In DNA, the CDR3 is TGCAGCGTTGAATACCGGGGAGGCACAGATACGCAGTATTTT. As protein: CSVEYRGGTDTQYF.

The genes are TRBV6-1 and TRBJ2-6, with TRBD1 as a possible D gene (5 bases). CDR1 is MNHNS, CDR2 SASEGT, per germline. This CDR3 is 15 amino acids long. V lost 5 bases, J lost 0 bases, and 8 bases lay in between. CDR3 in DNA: TGTGCCAGCAGTTTGGGGCACTCTGGGGCCAACGTCCTGACTTTC. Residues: CASSLGHSGANVLTF.

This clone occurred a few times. The CDR3 loop is CASSFSLAGWLNEQFF. CDR3 DNA: TGTGCCAGCAGCTTCTCCTTAGCGGGCTGGCTCAATGAGCAGTTCTTC. The chain uses TRBV7-3 and TRBJ2-1, with TRBD2 identical over 7 bases. Trimming took 3 bases from V and 6 from J; bases not matched to a gene: 11. Germline V gives CDR1 SGHTA, CDR2 FQGTGA. There are 16 residues in the CDR3. Variable domain in full (rest from reference TRBV7-3 and TRBJ2-1): GAGVSQTPSNKVTEKGKYVELRCDPISGHTALYWYRQSLGQGPEFLIYFQGTGAADDSGLPNDRFFAVRPEGSVSTLKIQRTERGDSAVYLCASSFSLAGWLNEQFFGPGTRLTVL.

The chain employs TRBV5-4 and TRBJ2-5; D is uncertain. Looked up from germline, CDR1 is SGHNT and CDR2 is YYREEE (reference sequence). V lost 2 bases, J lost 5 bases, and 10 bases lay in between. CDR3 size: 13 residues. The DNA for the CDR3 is TGTGCCAGCAGCTTCGCCGGTCGGGAGACCCAGTACTTC. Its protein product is CASSFAGRETQYF.

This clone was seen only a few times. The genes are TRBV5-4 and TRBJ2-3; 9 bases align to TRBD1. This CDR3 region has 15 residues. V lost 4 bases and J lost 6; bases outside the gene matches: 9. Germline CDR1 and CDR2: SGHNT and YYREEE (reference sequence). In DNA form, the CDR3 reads TGTGCCAGCAGCCCTGGGACAGGGTACTCTGATACGCAGTATTTT. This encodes CASSPGTGYSDTQYF.

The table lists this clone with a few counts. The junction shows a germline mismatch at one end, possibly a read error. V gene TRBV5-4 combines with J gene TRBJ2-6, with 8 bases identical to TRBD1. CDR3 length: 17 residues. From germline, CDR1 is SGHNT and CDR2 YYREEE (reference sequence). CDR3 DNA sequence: TGCGCCAGCAGCCGGGGACAGGAAAGCTCTGGGGCCAACGTCCTGACTTTC. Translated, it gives CASSRGQESSGANVLTF.

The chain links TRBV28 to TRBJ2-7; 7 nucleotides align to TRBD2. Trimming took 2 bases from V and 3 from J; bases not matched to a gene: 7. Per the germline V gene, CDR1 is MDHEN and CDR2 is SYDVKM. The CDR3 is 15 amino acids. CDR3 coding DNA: TGTGCCAGCAGTTTAATATCTAGCGGAAACTACGAGCAGTACTTC. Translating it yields CASSLISSGNYEQYF.

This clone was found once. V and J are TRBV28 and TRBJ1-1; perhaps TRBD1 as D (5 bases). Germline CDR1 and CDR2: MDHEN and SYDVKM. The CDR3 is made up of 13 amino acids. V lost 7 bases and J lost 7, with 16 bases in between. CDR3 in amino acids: CASILSGGGEAFF. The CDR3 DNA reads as TGTGCCAGCATCCTCTCCGGGGGGGGTGAAGCTTTCTTT.

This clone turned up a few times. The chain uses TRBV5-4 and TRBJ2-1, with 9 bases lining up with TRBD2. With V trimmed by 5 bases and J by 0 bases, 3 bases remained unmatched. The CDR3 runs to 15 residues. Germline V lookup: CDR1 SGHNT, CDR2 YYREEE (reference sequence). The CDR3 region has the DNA TGTGCCAGCAGTCTAGCGGGGATCTCCTACAATGAGCAGTTCTTC. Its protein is CASSLAGISYNEQFF.

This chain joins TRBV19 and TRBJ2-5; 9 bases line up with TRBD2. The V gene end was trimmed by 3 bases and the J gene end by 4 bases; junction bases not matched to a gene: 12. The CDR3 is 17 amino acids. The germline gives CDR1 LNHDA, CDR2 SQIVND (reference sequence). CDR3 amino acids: CASSISRQAGGSETQYF. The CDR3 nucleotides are TGTGCCAGTAGTATCTCTCGCCAAGCGGGAGGATCAGAGACCCAGTACTTC.

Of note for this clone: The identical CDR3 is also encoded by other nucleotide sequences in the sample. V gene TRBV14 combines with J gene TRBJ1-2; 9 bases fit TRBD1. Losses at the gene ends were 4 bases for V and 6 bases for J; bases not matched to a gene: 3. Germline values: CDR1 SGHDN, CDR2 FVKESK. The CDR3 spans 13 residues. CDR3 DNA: TGTGCCAGCAGCCCCCGGACAGGGGATGGCTACACCTTC. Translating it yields CASSPRTGDGYTF.

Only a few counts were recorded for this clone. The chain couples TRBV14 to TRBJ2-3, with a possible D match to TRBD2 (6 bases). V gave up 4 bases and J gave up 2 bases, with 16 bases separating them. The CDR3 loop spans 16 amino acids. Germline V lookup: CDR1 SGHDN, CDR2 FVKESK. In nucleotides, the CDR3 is TGTGCCAGCAGCCTCATACCCGGGGGAGTCACAGATACGCAGTATTTT. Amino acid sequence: CASSLIPGGVTDTQYF.

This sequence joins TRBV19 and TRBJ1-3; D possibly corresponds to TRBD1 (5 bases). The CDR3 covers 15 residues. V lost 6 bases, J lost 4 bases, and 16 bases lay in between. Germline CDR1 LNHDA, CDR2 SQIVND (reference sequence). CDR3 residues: CASSRMGPRGNTIYF. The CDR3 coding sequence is TGTGCCAGTAGCCGCATGGGGCCAAGGGGAAACACCATATATTTT.